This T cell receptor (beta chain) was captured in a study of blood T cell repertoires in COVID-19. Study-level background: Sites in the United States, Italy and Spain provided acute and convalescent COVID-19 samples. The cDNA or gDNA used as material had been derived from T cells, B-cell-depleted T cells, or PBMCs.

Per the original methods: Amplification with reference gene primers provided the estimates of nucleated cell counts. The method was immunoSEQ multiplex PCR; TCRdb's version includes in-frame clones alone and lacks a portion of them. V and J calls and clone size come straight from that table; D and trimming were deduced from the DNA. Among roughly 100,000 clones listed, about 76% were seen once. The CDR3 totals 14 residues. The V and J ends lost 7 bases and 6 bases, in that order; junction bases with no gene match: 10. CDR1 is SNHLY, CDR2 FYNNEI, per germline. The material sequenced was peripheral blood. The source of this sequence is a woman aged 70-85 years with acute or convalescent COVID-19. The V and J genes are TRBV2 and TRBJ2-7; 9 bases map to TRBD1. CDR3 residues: CASKLGQGNGEQYF. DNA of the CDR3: TGTGCCAGCAAGCTGGGACAGGGAAACGGCGAGCAGTACTTC.